A single sample gave rise to the 24 T cell receptor beta chains below, sequenced in a study of beta chain features in type 1 diabetes (dated by TCRdb to the late 2010s). Study-wide conclusions, independent of this receptor: In all four CD4+ subsets, TCRB CDR3 length was moderately but significantly shorter in type 1 diabetes patients.

No antigens are known for them. The library was built by means of the immunoSEQ multiplex PCR assay. The entire amount of isolated RNA was reverse transcribed using the High Capacity cDNA Reverse Transcription Kit, so the sequenced TCRB transcripts were expressed ones. TCRdb re-hosts the immuneACCESS table, in-frame sequences only. Its copies lack some clones; in the studies checked, an unresolved V gene accounts for under half of them, and the cause for the rest is not known. In all, the sample holds a few hundred thousand clones, and approximately 14% of those were seen once. The ten largest account for roughly 0.019% of the sample. The sample was naive CD4+ T cells from blood. Taken with the paper, the label for cell subset or site translates to: true naive CD4+ T cells. The receptor source for this set is a man aged 25-45 years with type 1 diabetes.

V is TRBV7-9 and J is TRBJ2-6, with TRBD2 as a possible D gene (6 bases). The V gene's germline CDR1 is SEHNR and CDR2 FQNEAQ (reference sequence). Trimming took off 0 bases at V and 1 base at J, with 7 bases between the two ends. This CDR3 has 16 amino acids. Written as DNA, the CDR3 is TGTGCCAGCAGCTTAGCGGCGGGGTCTGGGGCCAACGTCCTGACTTTC. Protein product: CASSLAAGSGANVLTF.

V and J are TRBV18 and TRBJ1-1; maybe TRBD1 (6 bases). The V end was cut by 2 bases, the J end by 5 bases, with 12 bases between. In germline, CDR1 is KGHSH, CDR2 LQKENI. This CDR3 is built from 14 residues. The CDR3 DNA follows: TGTGCCAGCTCACCAGGGTATCAGGGGACTGAAGCTTTCTTT. This gives the protein CASSPGYQGTEAFF.

V is TRBV7-9 and J is TRBJ2-7; 9 nucleotides line up with TRBD2. The CDR3 covers 15 residues. V lost 5 bases, J lost 0 bases, and 5 bases stayed unmatched. CDR1 SEHNR and CDR2 FQNEAQ come from the germline V gene (reference sequence). Here the CDR3 DNA reads TGTGCCAGCAGCCTTCTAGCGGGAACCTCCTACGAGCAGTACTTC. It specifies CASSLLAGTSYEQYF.

The J gene is TRBJ1-1, the V gene TRBV6-5; 7 nucleotides agree with TRBD1. Trimming removed 2 bases from V and 5 bases from J; junction bases left unmatched: 2. CDR3 size: 13 residues. CDR1 is MNHEY, CDR2 SVGAGI, per germline. The CDR3 coding sequence is TGTGCCAGCAGTTACCACAGGGGAACTGAAGCTTTCTTT. This encodes CASSYHRGTEAFF.

This clone was recorded a few times. This chain joins TRBV5-1 and TRBJ2-5; TRBD2 is a possible D gene (6 bases). This CDR3 is 14 amino acids long. Deletions cut 4 bases from V and 4 bases from J, with 14 bases between. The germline gives CDR1 SGHRS, CDR2 YFSETQ. The CDR3 nucleotides read TGCGCCAGCAGCCAAAGAGCGGAGGGAGAGACCCAGTACTTC. Translating it yields CASSQRAEGETQYF.

The sample holds a few counts of this clone. The gene calls are TRBV27 and TRBJ2-1, with TRBD1 matching 7 bases. With V trimmed by 2 bases and J by 6 bases, 7 bases remained unmatched. In germline, CDR1 is MNHEY, CDR2 SMNVEV (reference sequence). The CDR3 loop spans 15 amino acids. The CDR3 region has the DNA TGTGCCAGCAGTTTAGAGAGGGGGCTGATCAATGAGCAGTTCTTC. Its translation is CASSLERGLINEQFF.

This clone was counted between two and nine times. The chain is built from TRBV16 and TRBJ2-4; possible D gene TRBD2, 6 bases. Germline assignment: CDR1 KGHSY and CDR2 FQNENV. This CDR3 has 14 amino acids. Trimming took off 3 bases at V and 5 bases at J, with 11 bases between the two ends. The CDR3 loop reads CASSHRGGENIQYF. In DNA, the CDR3 is TGTGCCAGCAGCCACCGAGGAGGGGAAAACATTCAGTACTTC.

The table lists this clone with a few counts. The rearrangement links TRBV10-3 to TRBJ2-1, with TRBD2 identical over 10 bases. The CDR3 loop spans 18 amino acids. Trimming took 0 bases from V and 7 from J; bases not matched to a gene: 12. CDR1 is ENHRY and CDR2 is SYGVKD in the germline V gene. Here the CDR3 DNA reads TGTGCCATCAGTGAGTCGAGTCCAGCGGGGGGGCCAAGGAATGAGCAGTTCTTC. Protein: CAISESSPAGGPRNEQFF.

The chain links TRBV9 to TRBJ2-1, with a tentative D call TRBD2 (5 bases). The CDR3 is made up of 15 amino acids. Per the germline V gene, CDR1 is SGDLS and CDR2 is YYNGEE. Between the trimmed V and J ends, which lost 0 bases and 6 bases, there was a span of 13 bases. The CDR3 sequence is CASSVALATSNEQFF. As DNA, the CDR3 is TGTGCCAGCAGCGTAGCTCTGGCTACTAGCAATGAGCAGTTCTTC.

V and J are TRBV29-1 and TRBJ1-5; the D gene is possibly TRBD1 (6 bases). CDR1 is SQVTM, CDR2 ANQGSEA, per germline. V was trimmed by 6 bases and J by 6 bases, leaving 21 bases between them. This CDR3 is built from 15 residues. The CDR3 DNA follows: TGCAGCGTCCACCGCGGGGGGGCGTTAAGTCAGCCCCAGCATTTT. Residues: CSVHRGGALSQPQHF.

CDR3 sequence (DNA): TGTGCCAGCTCCCCAAGCGGGAGTATGACAGATACGCAGTATTTT. Translated: CASSPSGSMTDTQYF. The chain joins TRBV18 to TRBJ2-3; 8 bases are a match to TRBD2. The CDR3 consists of 15 residues. The germline V gene encodes CDR1 KGHSH and CDR2 LQKENI. V trimming: 6 bases; J trimming: 3 bases; junction bases outside the gene matches: 8.

This chain uses TRBV29-1 with TRBJ2-3, with 10 bases identical to TRBD1. Trimming cost V 7 bases and J 6 bases; bases outside gene matches: 7. This CDR3 comprises 13 residues. CDR1 is SQVTM and CDR2 is ANQGSEA in the germline V gene. The CDR3 sequence: CSGGDRGWDTQYF. CDR3 in DNA: TGCAGCGGGGGGGACAGGGGCTGGGATACGCAGTATTTT.

This chain uses TRBV6-1 with TRBJ2-2; possibly TRBD1 for D (5 bases). Germline V CDR1 and CDR2: MNHNS, SASEGT. CDR3 length: 14 residues. V lost 8 bases to trimming and J lost 6 bases, with 16 bases between them. For the CDR3, the DNA is TGTGCCAGCCTGACCGCAGGGAAACCCGGGGAGCTGTTTTTT. Protein product: CASLTAGKPGELFF.

V gene TRBV5-1 combines with J gene TRBJ2-7, with TRBD1 matching 9 bases. Trimming cost V 4 bases and J 6 bases; bases outside gene matches: 11. Germline V gene lookup returns CDR1 SGHRS and CDR2 YFSETQ. The CDR3 length is 15 residues. The CDR3 protein is CASSAGGTGKIEQYF. CDR3 in DNA: TGCGCCAGCAGCGCCGGCGGGACAGGGAAGATCGAGCAGTACTTC.

The table lists this clone with a few counts. Other DNA sequences in the sample encode the same CDR3. J is TRBJ2-7 and V is TRBV2, with D perhaps matching TRBD2 (5 bases). Germline values: CDR1 SNHLY, CDR2 FYNNEI. The length of the CDR3 is 12 residues. Trimming shortened V by 3 bases and J by 4 bases, and 7 bases separated the two germline ends. CDR3 residues: CASSDRGYEQYF. DNA of the CDR3: TGTGCCAGCAGTGACCGGGGTTACGAGCAGTACTTC.

The chain joins TRBV6-1 to TRBJ2-1; D not resolved. Germline lookup yields CDR1 MNHNS and CDR2 SASEGT. V was cut by 0 bases and J by 2 bases, with 8 bases left in between. The CDR3 spans 15 residues. CDR3 nucleotide sequence: TGTGCCAGCAGTGAAGCGCCAGGCGCCTACAATGAGCAGTTCTTC. Translating it yields CASSEAPGAYNEQFF.

The chain employs TRBV6-1 and TRBJ2-5; 9 bases are shared with TRBD1. Trimming cost V 6 bases and J 1 base; bases outside gene matches: 3. The CDR3 spans 14 residues. The germline V gene has CDR1 MNHNS and CDR2 SASEGT. Written as DNA, the CDR3 is TGTGCCAGCAGCGTGACAGGGGGCCAAGAGACCCAGTACTTC. This gives the protein CASSVTGGQETQYF.

This clone was picked up a small number of times. The V call is TRBV29-1, the J call TRBJ2-2, with 10 bases identical to TRBD1. The CDR3 extends over 14 amino acids. V gave up 4 bases and J gave up 4 bases; unmatched junction bases: 3. From germline, CDR1 is SQVTM and CDR2 ANQGSEA. CDR3 in DNA: TGCAGCGTTGGGCGGACAGGGGGCACCGGGGAGCTGTTTTTT. Amino acids: CSVGRTGGTGELFF.

There are a few counts of this clone. V is TRBV2 and J is TRBJ2-2, with TRBD1 identical over 8 bases. The CDR3 spans 14 residues. V trimming: 11 bases; J trimming: 0 bases; junction bases outside the gene matches: 5. CDR1 is SNHLY and CDR2 is FYNNEI in the germline V gene. CDR3 bases: TGTGCCGGACGGGACAGGACGAACACCGGGGAGCTGTTTTTT. It codes for CAGRDRTNTGELFF.

V gene TRBV10-1 combines with J gene TRBJ2-3; 8 nucleotides match TRBD1. Unmatched junction bases numbered 6, after V lost 4 bases and J lost 6 bases. Per germline, CDR1 WNHNN and CDR2 SYGVQD (reference sequence). CDR3 length: 14 amino acids. The CDR3 DNA reads as TGCGCCAGCAGTGTGGGACAGGCGGCGGATACGCAGTATTTT. Its translation is CASSVGQAADTQYF.

This clone has only a few counts. The chain uses TRBV30 and TRBJ2-3, with D possibly matching TRBD2 (7 bases). Trimming removed 2 bases at V and 3 bases at J, with 15 bases between. This CDR3 spans 15 amino acids. CDR1 is GTSNPN and CDR2 is SVGIG in the germline V gene (reference sequence). Here the CDR3 reads CAWSFRGARTDTQYF. The CDR3 DNA is TGTGCCTGGAGTTTTCGGGGGGCAAGGACAGATACGCAGTATTTT.

The chain joins TRBV6-5 to TRBJ2-1, with 7 nucleotides matching TRBD1. The CDR3 is 13 amino acids. Unmatched junction bases numbered 3, after V lost 8 bases and J lost 2 bases. Germline V gene sequence: CDR1 MNHEY, CDR2 SVGAGI. The DNA for the CDR3 is TGTGCCAGCCGACAGGGACCCTACAATGAGCAGTTCTTC. Encoded protein: CASRQGPYNEQFF.

This clone was detected a few times. The chain combines TRBV29-1 with TRBJ2-2; maybe TRBD1 (5 bases). This CDR3 has 12 amino acids. Trimming took off 6 bases at V and 8 bases at J, with 13 bases between the two ends. Germline V gene sequence: CDR1 SQVTM, CDR2 ANQGSEA. The CDR3 DNA follows: TGCAGCGTCCATAGGGGCGAAGGGGAGCTGTTTTTT. Residues: CSVHRGEGELFF.

The genes are TRBV23-1 and TRBJ2-1; 8 nucleotides agree with TRBD2. TRBV23-1 is reported as an ORF; its role is uncertain. V dropped 3 bases and J dropped 4; count of bases not matched to a gene: 8. The CDR3 covers 16 residues. CDR3 amino acids: CASSQSSGSTYNEQFF. The CDR3 DNA sequence: TGCGCCAGCAGTCAGTCGAGCGGGAGTACTTACAATGAGCAGTTCTTC.